The present entry profiles one T cell receptor (beta chain) with its context. Its target is not known. The V segment lost 2 bases and the J segment 6 bases; nucleotides outside the gene matches: 5. This CDR3 is built from 15 residues. The germline V gene has CDR1 SGDLS and CDR2 YYNGEE. Samples from alopecia areata patients were lesional scalp punch biopsies and peripheral blood. Sequencing used cDNA as its template, made by extracting RNA and reverse transcribing it. Profiled with immunoSEQ multiplex PCR; TCRdb holds only in-frame clones, not every one. This table has 100,000 to 150,000 clones, about 50% appearing once. The data originate from a study of CD8+ T cells in alopecia areata. Points from the study as a whole: An increase in clonality over normal scalp was evident in lesional scalp, especially alopecia totalis/universalis.

The receptor was isolated from a human donor with alopecia areata. V and J are TRBV9 and TRBJ2-3; 11 bases map to TRBD2. The sequenced sample was CD8+ T cells sorted from blood, obtained at week 0. The CDR3 DNA reads as TGTGCCAGCAGCGTCTTCGCTAGCGGGGGGGATACGCAGTATTTT. Translated: CASSVFASGGDTQYF.